Each of the 16 T cell receptor beta chains below was sequenced from the same sample in a study of siplizumab effects on memory and regulatory T cells. Only in-frame clones appear in the TCRdb table, and some are missing; sequencing was by immunoSEQ multiplex PCR. Of over 35,000 clones listed, 70% to 90% were seen once; the top ten hold roughly 0.25%. Source material: naive CD4+ T cells sorted from blood. All receptors derive from a human donor in good health.

The V gene is TRBV19, the J gene TRBJ1-5; the D gene is possibly TRBD1 (5 bases). With 6 bases removed from V and 9 bases from J, the gap between germline ends came to 18 bases. The germline gives CDR1 LNHDA, CDR2 SQIVND (reference sequence). CDR3 length: 14 amino acids. The CDR3 nucleotides read TGTGCCAGTAGGTTGTCCGGGGGGTCCTCGCCCCAGCATTTT. Its protein product is CASRLSGGSSPQHF.

V is TRBV7-9 and J is TRBJ1-2, with TRBD1 as a possible D gene (5 bases). The CDR3 is made up of 13 amino acids. Germline V gene lookup returns CDR1 SEHNR and CDR2 FQNEAQ (reference sequence). The V end lost 1 base, the J end lost 9 bases, and 12 bases lay between the germline ends. Written as DNA, the CDR3 is TGTGCCAGCAGCTTAGGGGGCCAGGGACGCTACACCTTC. This gives the protein CASSLGGQGRYTF. Filled out from reference TRBV7-9 and TRBJ1-2, the complete variable domain reads DTGVSQNPRHKITKRGQNVTFRCDPISEHNRLYWYRQTLGQGPEFLTYFQNEAQLEKSRLLSDRFSAERPKGSFSTLEIQRTEQGDSAMYLCASSLGGQGRYTFGSGTRLTVV.

The V gene is TRBV6-5, the J gene TRBJ1-4, with D uncertain. The CDR3 runs 16 residues. V dropped 0 bases and J dropped 8 bases, with 16 bases sitting between them. CDR1 is MNHEY and CDR2 is SVGAGI in the germline V gene. The CDR3 loop is CASSYSRPGSREKLFF. In DNA form, the CDR3 reads TGTGCCAGCAGTTACTCGAGGCCGGGCTCAAGGGAAAAACTGTTTTTT.

V and J are TRBV9 and TRBJ2-5; 12 nucleotides align to TRBD2. The CDR3 spans 17 residues. J gave up 5 bases and V 4 bases, and 12 bases lay outside the gene matches. CDR1 is SGDLS and CDR2 is YYNGEE in the germline V gene. The CDR3 spells CASSLQILAGGDETQYF. CDR3 coding DNA: TGTGCCAGCAGCCTACAAATCCTAGCGGGAGGGGATGAGACCCAGTACTTC.

This clone has a single count. In the same sample, other DNA sequences code for this CDR3. This sequence joins TRBV4-1 and TRBJ1-2; D ambiguous. This CDR3 has 15 residues. With 0 bases removed from V and 1 base from J, the gap between germline ends came to 9 bases. Germline CDR1 reads MGHRA; CDR2 reads YSYEKL. The CDR3 nucleotides are TGCGCCAGCAGCCAAGAAGGGAGCCGTAACTATGGCTACACCTTC. It yields the protein CASSQEGSRNYGYTF.

The J gene is TRBJ1-4, the V gene TRBV19; possibly TRBD1 for D (5 bases). The germline V gene encodes CDR1 LNHDA and CDR2 SQIVND (reference sequence). V was cut by 5 bases and J by 8 bases, with 15 bases left in between. The CDR3 contains 14 residues. CDR3 in amino acids: CASSPGAGPEKLFF. CDR3 nucleotide sequence: TGTGCCAGTAGTCCTGGGGCAGGGCCCGAAAAACTGTTTTTT.

The chain employs TRBV5-1 and TRBJ2-3; weak D call: TRBD2 (7 bases). The length of the CDR3 is 14 residues. Trimming removed 4 bases at V and 5 bases at J, with 14 bases between. Germline values: CDR1 SGHRS, CDR2 YFSETQ. CDR3 protein: CASSPGGVVDTQYF. CDR3 DNA sequence: TGCGCCAGCAGCCCGGGGGGCGTGGTAGATACGCAGTATTTT.

The chain joins TRBV11-3 to TRBJ2-2, with D uncertain. The CDR3 runs to 12 residues. Germline V gives CDR1 SGHNT, CDR2 YENEEA. The V gene lost 5 bases and the J gene lost 7 bases, with 8 bases spanning the gap. DNA of the CDR3: TGTGCCAGCAGCCTTCGCAACGGGGAGCTGTTTTTT. Its protein product is CASSLRNGELFF.

The J gene is TRBJ2-2, the V gene TRBV19; 15 bases align to TRBD2. The V gene's germline CDR1 is LNHDA and CDR2 SQIVND (reference sequence). The CDR3 runs 16 residues. V lost 8 bases, J lost 5 bases, and 6 bases stayed unmatched. The CDR3 loop is CASLGLAGGLTGELFF. The CDR3 DNA sequence: TGTGCCAGTCTAGGACTAGCGGGAGGGTTAACCGGGGAGCTGTTTTTT.

The chain joins TRBV6-6 to TRBJ1-6; D is uncertain. Germline V CDR1 and CDR2: MNHNY, SVGAGI (reference sequence). Trimming cost V 5 bases and J 4 bases, with 15 bases left between them. CDR3 size: 16 residues. The CDR3, as DNA: TGTGCCAGCAGTCGCCTGGGAACAGTTTATAATTCACCCCTCCACTTT. Residues: CASSRLGTVYNSPLHF.

This clone came up a few times. The chain uses TRBV5-8 and TRBJ1-5; 7 bases align to TRBD1. Germline CDR1 SGHTS, CDR2 YDEGEE. J gave up 4 bases and V 4 bases, and 8 bases lay outside the gene matches. The CDR3 runs 15 residues. The CDR3 bases are TGTGCCAGCAGCAGCGGACAGGTACAAAATCAGCCCCAGCATTTT. Protein product: CASSSGQVQNQPQHF. The full variable domain, its missing parts supplied by reference TRBV5-8 and TRBJ1-5, is EAGVTQSPTHLIKTRGQQATLRCSPISGHTSVYWYQQALGLGLQFLLWYDEGEERNRGNFPPRFSGRQFPNYSSELNVNALELEDSALYLCASSSGQVQNQPQHFGDGTRLSIL.

The chain carries TRBV7-9 and TRBJ2-5; 8 bases agree with TRBD2. The V segment lost 5 bases and the J segment 4 bases; nucleotides outside the gene matches: 9. This CDR3 is 15 amino acids long. In germline, CDR1 is SEHNR, CDR2 FQNEAQ (reference sequence). The DNA for the CDR3 is TGTGCCAGCAGCCCGGGACTAGACCTGCGAGAGACCCAGTACTTC. Amino acids: CASSPGLDLRETQYF.

The chain is built from TRBV2 and TRBJ2-2; TRBD2 matches 8 bases. Trimming at V came to 7 bases and at J to 4 bases, leaving 5 bases not matched to a gene. From germline, CDR1 is SNHLY and CDR2 FYNNEI. CDR3 size: 14 residues. This CDR3 is CASTPAGGTGELFF. The CDR3, as DNA: TGTGCCAGCACCCCCGCGGGGGGCACCGGGGAGCTGTTTTTT. The complete variable domain, with remaining parts taken from reference TRBV2 and TRBJ2-2, reads EPEVTQTPSHQVTQMGQEVILRCVPISNHLYFYWYRQILGQKVEFLVSFYNNEISEKSEIFDDQFSVERPDGSNFTLKIRSTKLEDSAMYFCASTPAGGTGELFFGEGSRLTVL.

This sequence joins TRBV5-1 and TRBJ1-6; weak D call: TRBD1 (5 bases). V shed 3 bases and J shed 1 base, with 8 bases lying between them. The CDR3 length is 15 residues. Per germline, CDR1 SGHRS and CDR2 YFSETQ. CDR3 coding DNA: TGCGCCAGCAGCTCCTGGGGGTCCTATAATTCACCCCTCCACTTT. Amino acids: CASSSWGSYNSPLHF.

The chain links TRBV6-1 to TRBJ2-5; 10 nucleotides agree with TRBD2. The CDR3 loop spans 15 amino acids. The germline gives CDR1 MNHNS, CDR2 SASEGT. J was trimmed by 2 bases and V by 6 bases; bases with no gene match: 6. The CDR3 nucleotides are TGTGCCAGCAGGACGACTAGCGGGCCGCAAGAGACCCAGTACTTC. Encoded protein: CASRTTSGPQETQYF.

The chain has TRBV2 and TRBJ1-4; the D is unclear. The CDR3 runs 14 residues. The V end was cut by 7 bases, the J end by 0 bases, with 9 bases between. The germline V gene encodes CDR1 SNHLY and CDR2 FYNNEI. Written as DNA, the CDR3 is TGTGCCAGCACCCTAACACCAACTAATGAAAAACTGTTTTTT. Its translation: CASTLTPTNEKLFF.